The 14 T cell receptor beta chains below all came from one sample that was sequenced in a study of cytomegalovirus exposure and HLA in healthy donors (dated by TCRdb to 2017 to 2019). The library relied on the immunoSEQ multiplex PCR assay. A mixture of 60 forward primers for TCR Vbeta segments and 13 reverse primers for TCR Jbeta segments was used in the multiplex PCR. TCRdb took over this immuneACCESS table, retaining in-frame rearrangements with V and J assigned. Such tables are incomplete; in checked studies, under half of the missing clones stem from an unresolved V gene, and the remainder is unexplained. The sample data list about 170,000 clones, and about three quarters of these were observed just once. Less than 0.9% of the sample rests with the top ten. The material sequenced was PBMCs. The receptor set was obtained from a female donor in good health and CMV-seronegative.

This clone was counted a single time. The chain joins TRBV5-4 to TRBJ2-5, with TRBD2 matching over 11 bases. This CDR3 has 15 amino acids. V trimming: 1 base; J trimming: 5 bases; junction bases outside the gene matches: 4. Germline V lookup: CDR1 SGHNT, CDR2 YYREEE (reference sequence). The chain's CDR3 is CASSLWLAGGETQYF. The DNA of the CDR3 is TGTGCCAGCAGCTTGTGGCTAGCGGGAGGCGAGACCCAGTACTTC.

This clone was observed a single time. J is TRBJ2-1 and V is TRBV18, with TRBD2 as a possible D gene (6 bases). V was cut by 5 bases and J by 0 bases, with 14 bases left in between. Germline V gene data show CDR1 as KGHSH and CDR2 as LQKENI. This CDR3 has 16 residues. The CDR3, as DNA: TGTGCCAGCTCAACCGGGACTCCGAGCTCCTACAATGAGCAGTTCTTC. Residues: CASSTGTPSSYNEQFF.

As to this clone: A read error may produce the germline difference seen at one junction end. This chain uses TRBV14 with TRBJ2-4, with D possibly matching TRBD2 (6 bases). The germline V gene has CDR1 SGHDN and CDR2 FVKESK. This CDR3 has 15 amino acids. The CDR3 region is CASSPGRLHKNSQYF. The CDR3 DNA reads TGTGCCAGCAGCCCGGGGAGGCTACACAAAAACAGTCAGTACTTC.

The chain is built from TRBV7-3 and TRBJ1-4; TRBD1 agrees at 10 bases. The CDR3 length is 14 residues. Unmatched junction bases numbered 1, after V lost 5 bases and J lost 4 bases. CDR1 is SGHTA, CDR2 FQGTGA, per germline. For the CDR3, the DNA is TGTGCCAGCAGCCGGACAGGGGGTAATGAAAAACTGTTTTTT. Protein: CASSRTGGNEKLFF.

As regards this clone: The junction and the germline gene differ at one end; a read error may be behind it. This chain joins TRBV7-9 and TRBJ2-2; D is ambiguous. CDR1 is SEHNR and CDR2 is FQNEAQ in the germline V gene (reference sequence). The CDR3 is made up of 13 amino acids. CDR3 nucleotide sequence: TGTTCCAGCAGCCGCGCCCGGGTCGGGGAGCTGTTTTTT. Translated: CSSSRARVGELFF. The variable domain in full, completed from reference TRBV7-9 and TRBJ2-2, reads DTGVSQNPRHKITKRGQNVTFRCDPISEHNRLYWYRQTLGQGPEFLTYFQNEAQLEKSRLLSDRFSAERPKGSFSTLEIQRTEQGDSAMYLCSSSRARVGELFFGEGSRLTVL.

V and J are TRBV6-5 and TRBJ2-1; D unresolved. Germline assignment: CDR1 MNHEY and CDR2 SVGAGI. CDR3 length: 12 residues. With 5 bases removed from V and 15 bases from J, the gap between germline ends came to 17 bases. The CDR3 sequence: CASSERVSIGFF. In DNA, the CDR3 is TGTGCCAGCAGTGAACGGGTGTCTATTGGGTTCTTC.

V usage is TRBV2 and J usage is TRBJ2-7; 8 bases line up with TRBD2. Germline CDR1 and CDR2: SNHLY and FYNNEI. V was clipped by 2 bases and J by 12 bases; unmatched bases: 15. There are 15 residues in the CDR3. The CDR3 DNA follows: TGTGCCAGCAGTGAACGAGCGAGCGGGAGTTTCCCTCGGTACTTC. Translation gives CASSERASGSFPRYF.

The CDR3 DNA is TGCGCCAGCAGCCAAGATCAGGCAGGAAGCAACTATGGCTACACCTTC. The encoded protein is CASSQDQAGSNYGYTF. V and J are TRBV4-1 and TRBJ1-2, with D hard to call. V was trimmed by 0 bases and J by 2 bases, leaving 13 bases between them. The CDR3 runs to 16 residues. Per germline, CDR1 MGHRA and CDR2 YSYEKL.

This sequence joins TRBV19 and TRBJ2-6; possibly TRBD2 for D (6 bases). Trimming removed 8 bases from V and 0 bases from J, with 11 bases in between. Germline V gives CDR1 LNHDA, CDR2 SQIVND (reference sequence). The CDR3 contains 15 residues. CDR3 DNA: TGTGCCAGTGCCTTCGGGGGCTCTGGGGCCAACGTCCTGACTTTC. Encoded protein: CASAFGGSGANVLTF.

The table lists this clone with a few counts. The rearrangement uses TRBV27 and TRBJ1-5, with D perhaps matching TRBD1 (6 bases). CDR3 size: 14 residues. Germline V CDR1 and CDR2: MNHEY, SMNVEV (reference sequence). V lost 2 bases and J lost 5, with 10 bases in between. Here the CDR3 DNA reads TGTGCCAGCAGTTTAAGGACAGAGGATCAGCCCCAGCATTTT. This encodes CASSLRTEDQPQHF.

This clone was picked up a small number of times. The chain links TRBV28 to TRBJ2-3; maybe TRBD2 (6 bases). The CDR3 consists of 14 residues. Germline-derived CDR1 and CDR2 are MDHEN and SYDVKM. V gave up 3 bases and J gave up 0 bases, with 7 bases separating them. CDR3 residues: CASSLGGSTDTQYF. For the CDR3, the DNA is TGTGCCAGCAGTTTGGGGGGTAGCACAGATACGCAGTATTTT.

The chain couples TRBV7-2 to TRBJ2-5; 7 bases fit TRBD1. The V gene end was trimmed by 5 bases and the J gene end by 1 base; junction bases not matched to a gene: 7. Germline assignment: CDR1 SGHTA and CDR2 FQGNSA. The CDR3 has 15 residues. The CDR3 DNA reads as TGTGCCAGCAGCATCAACAGGGGTTCCCAAGAGACCCAGTACTTC. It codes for CASSINRGSQETQYF.

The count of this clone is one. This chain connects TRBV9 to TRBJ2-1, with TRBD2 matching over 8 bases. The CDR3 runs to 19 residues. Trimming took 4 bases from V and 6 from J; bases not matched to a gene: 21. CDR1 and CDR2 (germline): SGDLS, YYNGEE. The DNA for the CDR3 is TGTGCCAGCAGCACCCGCGGGGGGACGCGTGGCGGGAGACTCAATGAGCAGTTCTTC. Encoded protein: CASSTRGGTRGGRLNEQFF.

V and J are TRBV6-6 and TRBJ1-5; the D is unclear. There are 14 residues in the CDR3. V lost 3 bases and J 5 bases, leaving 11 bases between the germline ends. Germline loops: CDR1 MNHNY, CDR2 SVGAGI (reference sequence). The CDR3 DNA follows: TGTGCCAGCAGTTATGGTCTCGGGGATCAGCCCCAGCATTTT. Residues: CASSYGLGDQPQHF.